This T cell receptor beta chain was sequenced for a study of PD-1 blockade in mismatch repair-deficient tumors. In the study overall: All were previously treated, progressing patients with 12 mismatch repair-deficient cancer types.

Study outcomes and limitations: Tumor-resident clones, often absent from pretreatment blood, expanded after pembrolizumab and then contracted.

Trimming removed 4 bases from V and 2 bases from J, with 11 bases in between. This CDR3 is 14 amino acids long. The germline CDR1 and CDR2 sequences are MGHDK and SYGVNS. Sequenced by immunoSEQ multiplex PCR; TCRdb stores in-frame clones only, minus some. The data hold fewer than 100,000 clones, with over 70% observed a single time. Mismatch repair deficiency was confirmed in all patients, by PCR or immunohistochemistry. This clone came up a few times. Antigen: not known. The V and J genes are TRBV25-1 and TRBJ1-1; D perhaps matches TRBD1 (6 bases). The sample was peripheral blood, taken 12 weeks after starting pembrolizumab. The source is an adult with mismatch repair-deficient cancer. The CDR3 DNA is TGTGCCAGCAGTGGACAGGACCTAAACACTGAAGCTTTCTTT. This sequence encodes CASSGQDLNTEAFF. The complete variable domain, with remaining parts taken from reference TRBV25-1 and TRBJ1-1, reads EADIYQTPRYLVIGTGKKITLECSQTMGHDKMYWYQQDPGMELHLIHYSYGVNSTEKGDLSSESTVSRIRTEHFPLTLESARPSHTSQYLCASSGQDLNTEAFFGQGTRLTVV.